The 24 T cell receptor beta chains reported below all come from one sample, sequenced in a study of CD8 T cells in ankylosing spondylitis. TCRdb analysed the 5' RACE reads with MiXCR anew, one entry per CDR3 protein. The sample carries about 360,000 distinct CDR3 sequences, approximately 22% recorded once. Material for sequencing was blood, either unsorted or a sorted T cell fraction (not recorded which). Every receptor here comes from a male donor with ankylosing spondylitis or in good health (not recorded which).

The chain employs TRBV12-3 or TRBV12-4 and TRBJ1-1; D gene uncertain. The V gene lost 6 bases and the J gene lost 6 bases, with 14 bases spanning the gap. The CDR3 has 13 amino acids. The CDR3 is CASSTSLVAEAFF. The CDR3 nucleotides read TGTGCCAGCAGCACCAGCCTGGTAGCTGAAGCTTTCTTT.

This sequence joins TRBV12-3 or TRBV12-4 and TRBJ1-4, with 7 bases matching TRBD1. V lost 3 bases and J lost 0; bases outside the gene matches: 4. This CDR3 contains 16 residues. The CDR3 region is CASSLGTAPTNEKLFF. In nucleotides, the CDR3 is TGTGCCAGCAGTTTGGGGACAGCCCCAACTAATGAAAAACTGTTTTTT.

This clonotype turned up a few times. The rearrangement links TRBV29-1 to TRBJ2-5; 14 bases fit TRBD2. The CDR3 is 15 amino acids. The germline V gene has CDR1 SQVTM and CDR2 ANQGSEA. V was pared by 4 bases and J by 4 bases, with 5 bases of the junction left unmatched. In DNA, the CDR3 is TGCAGCGTTGCCGGGACTAGCGGGGGAGTAGAGACCCAGTACTTC. It codes for CSVAGTSGGVETQYF.

The table lists this clonotype with a few counts. The V gene is TRBV5-1, the J gene TRBJ2-4; TRBD1 agrees at 7 bases. Germline CDR1 reads SGHRS; CDR2 reads YFSETQ. Trimming took 4 bases from V and 4 from J; bases not matched to a gene: 8. This CDR3 is 15 amino acids long. CDR3 region: CASSTRPGQKNIQYF. The DNA for the CDR3 is TGCGCCAGCAGCACACGACCGGGACAGAAAAACATTCAGTACTTC. The variable domain in full, with the rest retrieved from reference TRBV5-1 and TRBJ2-4, is KAGVTQTPRYLIKTRGQQVTLSCSPISGHRSVSWYQQTPGQGLQFLFEYFSETQRNKGNFPGRFSGRQFSNSRSEMNVSTLELGDSALYLCASSTRPGQKNIQYFGAGTRLSVL.

This clonotype has a handful of counts. The chain couples TRBV27 to TRBJ2-2; 11 nucleotides match TRBD1. This CDR3 comprises 15 residues. Looked up from germline, CDR1 is MNHEY and CDR2 is SMNVEV (reference sequence). The trim removed 5 bases at V and 7 bases at J, leaving 6 bases unmatched. The CDR3 region has the DNA TGTGCCAGCAGTCAGGACAGGGGGCACGACGGGGAGCTGTTTTTT. Translated, it gives CASSQDRGHDGELFF.

This clonotype has a handful of counts. J is TRBJ1-2 and V is TRBV12-3 or TRBV12-4; maybe TRBD1 (5 bases). CDR3 length: 15 residues. Deletions cut 3 bases from V and 4 bases from J, with 15 bases between. The DNA of the CDR3 is TGTGCCAGCAGTTTTGTGGGGGGAAGGGGCTATGGCTACACCTTC. It encodes CASSFVGGRGYGYTF.

This chain joins TRBV5-6 and TRBJ2-3, with unresolved D. This CDR3 region has 13 residues. Germline V lookup: CDR1 SGHDT, CDR2 YYEEEE. Trimming shortened V by 8 bases and J by 0 bases, and 10 bases separated the two germline ends. This CDR3 reads CASSQASTDTQYF. The CDR3 DNA reads as TGTGCCAGTTCCCAAGCTAGCACAGATACGCAGTATTTT.

This clonotype was found a few times. V usage is TRBV6-5 and J usage is TRBJ2-1; 10 bases line up with TRBD1. Germline values: CDR1 MNHEY, CDR2 SVGAGI. This CDR3 contains 16 residues. The V segment lost 2 bases and the J segment 12 bases; nucleotides outside the gene matches: 13. CDR3 nucleotides: TGTGCCAGCAGTTACAGCCTCCGGGACAGGGGTTTTGGGCAGTTCTTC. It encodes CASSYSLRDRGFGQFF.

A few counts support this clonotype. The V call is TRBV3-1, the J call TRBJ2-5, with D perhaps being TRBD1 or TRBD2 (6 bases each). This CDR3 comprises 15 residues. The germline V gene encodes CDR1 LGHDT and CDR2 YNNKEL (reference sequence). V lost 0 bases and J 5 bases, leaving 13 bases between the germline ends. CDR3 in DNA: TGTGCCAGCAGCCAAGATAAGGGGGGCATGGAGACCCAGTACTTC. This sequence encodes CASSQDKGGMETQYF.

V is TRBV30 and J is TRBJ2-3, with D tentatively TRBD2 (6 bases). This CDR3 has 13 residues. Germline V lookup: CDR1 GTSNPN, CDR2 SVGIG (reference sequence). V was shortened by 3 bases and J by 5 bases, with 12 bases between the two germline ends. This chain's CDR3 is CAWRGVEGDTQYF. The CDR3 DNA follows: TGTGCCTGGAGGGGGGTGGAGGGAGATACGCAGTATTTT.

This clonotype was counted once. The chain recombines TRBV28 with TRBJ2-5, with TRBD2 matching 14 bases. CDR1 and CDR2 from the germline V gene are MDHEN and SYDVKM. The CDR3 is made up of 15 amino acids. V dropped 5 bases and J dropped 4; count of bases not matched to a gene: 3. Written as DNA, the CDR3 is TGTGCCAGCAGTCAAGGACTAGCGGGGGGAGAGACCCAGTACTTC. Amino acid sequence: CASSQGLAGGETQYF. Full variable domain (outside the CDR3, taken from reference TRBV28 and TRBJ2-5): DVKVTQSSRYLVKRTGEKVFLECVQDMDHENMFWYRQDPGLGLRLIYFSYDVKMKEKGDIPEGYSVSREKKERFSLILESASTNQTSMYLCASSQGLAGGETQYFGPGTRLLVL.

A few counts support this clonotype. The chain combines TRBV7-6 with TRBJ2-5; D call uncertain. V gave up 2 bases and J gave up 2 bases, with 12 bases separating them. This CDR3 is built from 15 residues. Germline values: CDR1 SGHVS, CDR2 FNYEAQ. The chain's CDR3 is CASSLTPAIQETQYF. The CDR3 region has the DNA TGTGCCAGCAGCTTAACCCCGGCGATACAAGAGACCCAGTACTTC.

The V call is TRBV2, the J call TRBJ2-5, with TRBD2 matching 16 bases. The CDR3 runs to 15 residues. Germline values: CDR1 SNHLY, CDR2 FYNNEI. With V trimmed by 6 bases and J by 2 bases, 0 bases remained unmatched. The CDR3 nucleotides read TGTGCCAGCAGGGGACTAGCGGGGGGGCAAGAGACCCAGTACTTC. Translated, it gives CASRGLAGGQETQYF.

In DNA, the CDR3 is TGTGCCAGCAGCCCCATTGGCTTCCAAGAGACCCAGTACTTC. Encoded protein: CASSPIGFQETQYF. This chain links TRBV4-2 with TRBJ2-5; D gene ambiguous. CDR1 is LGHNA, CDR2 YNFKEQ, per germline. The ends were cut back, 4 bases at V and 1 base at J, with 10 bases in the middle. The length of the CDR3 is 14 residues.

There are a few counts of this clonotype. The gene calls are TRBV7-9 and TRBJ2-2; 9 nucleotides align to TRBD1. Per the germline V gene, CDR1 is SEHNR and CDR2 is FQNEAQ (reference sequence). This CDR3 contains 12 residues. J gave up 4 bases and V 9 bases, and 0 bases lay outside the gene matches. The CDR3 spells CARTGGTGELFF. In DNA form, the CDR3 reads TGTGCCAGGACAGGGGGCACCGGGGAGCTGTTTTTT.

J is TRBJ1-4 and V is TRBV3-1, with D hard to call. CDR3 length: 14 residues. Germline assignment: CDR1 LGHDT and CDR2 YNNKEL (reference sequence). Trimming pared 0 bases from V and 4 bases from J, leaving 6 bases between. In DNA form, the CDR3 reads TGTGCCAGCAGCCAAGACAGGCGTAATGAAAAACTGTTTTTT. It codes for CASSQDRRNEKLFF. The full variable domain, its missing parts supplied by reference TRBV3-1 and TRBJ1-4, is DTAVSQTPKYLVTQMGNDKSIKCEQNLGHDTMYWYKQDSKKFLKIMFSYNNKELIINETVPNRFSPKSPDKAHLNLHINSLELGDSAVYFCASSQDRRNEKLFFGSGTQLSVL.

The chain combines TRBV13 with TRBJ1-1, with D perhaps TRBD1 (6 bases). The CDR3 is made up of 13 amino acids. Germline CDR1 is PRHDT and CDR2 is FYEKMQ (reference sequence). Trimming left V 2 bases short and J 8 bases short, with 12 bases between. The chain's CDR3 is CASSLRGHWEAFF. The CDR3 DNA follows: TGTGCCAGCAGCTTACGGGGGCACTGGGAAGCTTTCTTT.

The chain is built from TRBV7-9 and TRBJ2-7, with D perhaps assigned TRBD1 or TRBD2 (5 bases each). There are 12 residues in the CDR3. Germline V gives CDR1 SEHNR, CDR2 FQNEAQ (reference sequence). Trimming stripped 5 bases from V and 5 bases from J, with 10 bases between. The CDR3 is CASSPRGDEQYF. CDR3 DNA: TGTGCCAGCAGCCCAAGGGGAGACGAGCAGTACTTC.

This clonotype was found a few times. This sequence joins TRBV12-3 or TRBV12-4 and TRBJ2-5; D call uncertain. This CDR3 contains 13 residues. Trimming pared 3 bases from V and 1 base from J, leaving 6 bases between. The CDR3 spells CASSLMGQETQYF. CDR3 DNA sequence: TGTGCCAGCAGTTTGATGGGCCAAGAGACCCAGTACTTC.

There are a few counts of this clonotype. The chain employs TRBV5-1 and TRBJ2-3, with 12 nucleotides matching TRBD2. This CDR3 comprises 19 residues. J gave up 5 bases and V 4 bases, and 17 bases lay outside the gene matches. Germline CDR1 reads SGHRS; CDR2 reads YFSETQ. The CDR3 reads CASSVRGTSGQPGKDTQYF. In nucleotides, the CDR3 is TGCGCCAGCAGCGTACGGGGGACTAGCGGGCAACCCGGCAAAGATACGCAGTATTTT. The variable domain in full, completed from reference TRBV5-1 and TRBJ2-3, reads KAGVTQTPRYLIKTRGQQVTLSCSPISGHRSVSWYQQTPGQGLQFLFEYFSETQRNKGNFPGRFSGRQFSNSRSEMNVSTLELGDSALYLCASSVRGTSGQPGKDTQYFGPGTRLTVL.

This clonotype was picked up a small number of times. The chain employs TRBV12-3 or TRBV12-4 and TRBJ2-3, with a weak D call TRBD2 (6 bases). V was pared by 1 base and J by 5 bases, with 10 bases between. CDR3 length: 14 amino acids. The CDR3 coding sequence is TGTGCCAGCAGTTTAGTTGGGCGGGGAGATACGCAGTATTTT. Protein: CASSLVGRGDTQYF.

This clonotype has only a few counts. The rearrangement joins TRBV18 to TRBJ2-1; weak D call: TRBD1 (6 bases). CDR1 KGHSH and CDR2 LQKENI come from the germline V gene. V lost 2 bases and J 8 bases, leaving 19 bases between the germline ends. The CDR3 contains 16 residues. For the CDR3, the DNA is TGTGCCAGCTCACCATGGTTGGGACAAGGGCAGGATGAGCAGTTCTTC. Its translation is CASSPWLGQGQDEQFF.

The CDR3 DNA reads as TGTGCCAGCAGTTTAAGCCACAGGGGCGAGGCAGATACGCAGTATTTT. Its protein product is CASSLSHRGEADTQYF. The chain couples TRBV27 to TRBJ2-3, with 7 bases aligning to TRBD1. The CDR3 covers 16 residues. Unmatched junction bases numbered 9, after V lost 2 bases and J lost 4 bases. The germline V gene has CDR1 MNHEY and CDR2 SMNVEV (reference sequence).

This clonotype has only a few counts. The genes are TRBV27 and TRBJ2-7; 14 bases are shared with TRBD2. Trimming cost V 5 bases and J 4 bases; bases outside gene matches: 10. The CDR3 is 17 amino acids. CDR1 is MNHEY, CDR2 SMNVEV, per germline (reference sequence). CDR3: CASSTSGLAGGFYEQYF. Written as DNA, the CDR3 is TGTGCCAGCAGTACCTCCGGACTAGCGGGGGGTTTTTACGAGCAGTACTTC.